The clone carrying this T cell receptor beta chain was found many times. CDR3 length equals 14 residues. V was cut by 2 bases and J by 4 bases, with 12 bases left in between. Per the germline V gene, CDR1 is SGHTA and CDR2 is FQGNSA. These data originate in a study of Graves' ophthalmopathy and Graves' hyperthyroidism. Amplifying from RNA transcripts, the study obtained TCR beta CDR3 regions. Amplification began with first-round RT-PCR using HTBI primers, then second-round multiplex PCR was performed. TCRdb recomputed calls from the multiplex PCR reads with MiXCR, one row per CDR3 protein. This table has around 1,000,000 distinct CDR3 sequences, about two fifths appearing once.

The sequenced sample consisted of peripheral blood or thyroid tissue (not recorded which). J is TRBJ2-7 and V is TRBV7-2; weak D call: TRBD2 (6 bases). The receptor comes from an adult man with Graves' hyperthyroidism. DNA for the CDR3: TGTGCCAGCAGCTTATCTGGACTAAGATACGAGCAGTACTTC. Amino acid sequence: CASSLSGLRYEQYF.